This entry concerns a single T cell receptor beta chain. Its cognate antigen is unknown. This entry belongs to a study of cytomegalovirus exposure and HLA in healthy donors. Study results and caveats: Sequencing artifact likely explains a cluster of highly shared sequence variants. There were fewer than 200 TCR beta chains listed as cytomegalovirus-associated.

At sampling all donors were nominally healthy, likely with unrecorded immune exposures. It was with 60 Vbeta and 13 Jbeta primers that the PCR ran. Assay: immunoSEQ multiplex PCR; the TCRdb copy retains only in-frame clones and omits some. The sample lists over 150,000 clones, around 82% seen once, with 0.38% in the top ten. The TCR was taken from a boy aged 2 to 9 in good health and CMV-seronegative. The sequenced sample was PBMCs.

CDR3 sequence (DNA): TGTGCCACCACTAGCGGGGGTTCCTACGAGCAGTACTTC. This sequence encodes CATTSGGSYEQYF. The chain is built from TRBV6-6 and TRBJ2-7; 11 bases align to TRBD2. Germline V gene lookup returns CDR1 MNHNY and CDR2 SVGAGI (reference sequence). V gave up 10 bases and J gave up 1 base; unmatched junction bases: 3. The CDR3 consists of 13 residues.